The entry below describes one T cell receptor beta chain. The authors' processing: Nucleated cell counts were estimated from reference gene primer amplification. Clones were sequenced by immunoSEQ multiplex PCR, and TCRdb holds only the in-frame ones, with some missing. That table is the source of V, J and clone size, and D and trimming were worked out from the DNA. The table lists some 170,000 clones, 80% of them singletons. These data come from a study of blood T cell repertoires in COVID-19. Material for sequencing was PBMCs or T cells enriched from blood (not recorded which). This clonotype was sampled from a middle-aged man who had recovered from COVID-19.

CDR3 sequence reads: CASSSGQGAGEQYF. CDR3 bases: TGTGCCAGCAGCTCCGGACAGGGGGCGGGCGAGCAGTACTTC. The chain employs TRBV11-3 and TRBJ2-7, with 11 bases lining up with TRBD1. With V trimmed by 4 bases and J by 6 bases, 5 bases remained unmatched. The CDR3 is made up of 14 amino acids. CDR1 and CDR2 (germline): SGHNT, YENEEA.